These 28 T cell receptor beta chains were sequenced from one sample in a study of identical twins. MiXCR, run by TCRdb on the 5' RACE reads, gives a single entry per CDR3 protein. The sample records about 240,000 distinct CDR3 sequences, roughly 13% being singletons. This same sample was also part of a study on yellow fever vaccine responses in identical twins.

Specimen: memory (CD45RO+) T cells sorted from blood. These receptors originate from a woman under 30 in good health.

The gene calls are TRBV4-3 and TRBJ1-5, with D unresolved. This CDR3 is 14 amino acids long. Germline CDR1 is LGHNA and CDR2 is YSLEER. Trimming removed 4 bases from V and 0 bases from J, with 7 bases in between. The chain's CDR3 is CASSLDYSNQPQHF. CDR3 sequence (DNA): TGCGCCAGCAGCCTCGATTATAGCAATCAGCCCCAGCATTTT.

This clonotype was detected ten times or more. V and J are TRBV21-1 and TRBJ1-5. TRBV21-1 is reported as a pseudogene. The CDR3 is made up of 14 amino acids. The CDR3, as DNA: TGTGCCAGCAGCTTCACCAGGCGGGGTCAGCCCCAGCATTTT. Translation gives CASSFTRRGQPQHF.

A few counts support this clonotype. This sequence joins TRBV28 and TRBJ2-7; D possibly uses TRBD1 or TRBD2 (6 bases each). Germline V lookup: CDR1 MDHEN, CDR2 SYDVKM. The ends were cut back, 8 bases at V and 4 bases at J, with 15 bases in the middle. This CDR3 spans 13 amino acids. The CDR3 nucleotides are TGTGCCAGCCGATTCGGGGGCCTATACGAGCAGTACTTC. Its translation is CASRFGGLYEQYF.

This chain's CDR3 is CASSFRLMGHEQFF. The CDR3 DNA sequence: TGTGCCAGCAGCTTTAGACTTATGGGCCATGAGCAGTTCTTC. V usage is TRBV11-2 and J usage is TRBJ2-1, with no clear D. Trimming cost V 3 bases and J 8 bases, with 14 bases left between them. Germline CDR1 reads SGHAT; CDR2 reads FQNNGV. The CDR3 length is 14 residues.

This chain uses TRBV10-3 with TRBJ1-1; D unclear. The CDR3 is 15 residues long. CDR1 ENHRY and CDR2 SYGVKD come from the germline V gene. The V and J ends lost 0 bases and 2 bases respectively, with 10 bases between them. The CDR3 nucleotides are TGTGCCATCAGTGAGTCGGCAGACTCCAACACTGAAGCTTTCTTT. Residues: CAISESADSNTEAFF.

This clonotype was picked up a small number of times. The genes are TRBV28 and TRBJ2-7, with D perhaps matching TRBD2 (5 bases). Trimming shortened V by 2 bases and J by 7 bases, and 15 bases separated the two germline ends. The CDR3 loop spans 14 amino acids. Germline CDR1 reads MDHEN; CDR2 reads SYDVKM. The CDR3 is CASSLRWESLEQYF. CDR3 nucleotide sequence: TGTGCCAGCAGTTTACGCTGGGAGTCTCTAGAGCAGTACTTC.

In DNA, the CDR3 is TGTGCCAGCAGCTTAGCGGGAACTAGAACAGATACGCAGTATTTT. Encoded protein: CASSLAGTRTDTQYF. V usage is TRBV11-2 and J usage is TRBJ2-3; possibly TRBD2 for D (5 bases). This CDR3 is built from 15 residues. The ends were cut back, 1 base at V and 3 bases at J, with 11 bases in the middle. Germline V gene lookup returns CDR1 SGHAT and CDR2 FQNNGV.

The rearrangement uses TRBV20-1 and TRBJ2-5; D is undetermined. There are 11 residues in the CDR3. The germline CDR1 and CDR2 sequences are DFQATT and SNEGSKA (reference sequence). The V end lost 5 bases, the J end lost 5 bases, and 9 bases lay between the germline ends. The CDR3 spells CSALWVETQYF. The CDR3 DNA is TGCAGTGCTTTATGGGTGGAGACCCAGTACTTC.

The CDR3 DNA follows: TGTGCCAGCAGCTCGGGACCCCCCGCCGGGGAGCTGTTTTTT. Residues: CASSSGPPAGELFF. The V call is TRBV5-5, the J call TRBJ2-2, with D perhaps given as TRBD1 or TRBD2 (5 bases each). The CDR3 covers 14 residues. V was pared by 3 bases and J by 6 bases, with 12 bases between. Germline CDR1 SGHKS, CDR2 YYEKEE (reference sequence).

This clonotype was seen ten or more times. The J gene is TRBJ2-1, the V gene TRBV15, with 13 bases matching TRBD2. The CDR3 is 16 amino acids. Germline CDR1 is LNHNV and CDR2 is YYDKDF (reference sequence). V shed 0 bases, J shed 7 bases, and the junction held 3 bases outside the gene matches. CDR3 in amino acids: CATSRELAGGLNEQFF. CDR3 nucleotides: TGTGCCACCAGCAGAGAACTAGCGGGGGGGTTGAATGAGCAGTTCTTC.

This clonotype came up a few times. The chain combines TRBV7-8 with TRBJ1-4, with a weak D call TRBD1 (5 bases). Germline V CDR1 and CDR2: SGHVS, FQNEAQ. The CDR3 extends over 15 amino acids. The V end was cut by 5 bases, the J end by 7 bases, with 17 bases between. This chain's CDR3 is CASSPTGDGREKLFF. The CDR3 DNA follows: TGTGCCAGCAGCCCTACCGGGGACGGACGTGAAAAACTGTTTTTT.

The chain combines TRBV28 with TRBJ1-6, with unresolved D. Trimming removed 1 base at V and 7 bases at J, with 8 bases between. This CDR3 contains 14 residues. Germline V gives CDR1 MDHEN, CDR2 SYDVKM. In nucleotides, the CDR3 is TGTGCCAGCAGTTTATCGGTCAGCAATTCACCCCTCCACTTT. Protein product: CASSLSVSNSPLHF.

Ten or more counts support this clonotype. The chain carries TRBV7-8 and TRBJ1-1, with no clear D. The CDR3 covers 16 residues. The germline CDR1 and CDR2 sequences are SGHVS and FQNEAQ. Trimming removed 4 bases at V and 3 bases at J, with 18 bases between. CDR3 loop: CASSSGGGGSYTEAFF. Written as DNA, the CDR3 is TGTGCCAGCAGCTCCGGTGGCGGTGGGAGCTACACTGAAGCTTTCTTT. Full variable domain (missing parts from reference TRBV7-8 and TRBJ1-1): GAGVSQSPRYKVAKRGQDVALRCDPISGHVSLFWYQQALGQGPEFLTYFQNEAQLDKSGLPSDRFFAERPEGSVSTLKIQRTQQEDSAVYLCASSSGGGGSYTEAFFGQGTRLTVV.

V gene TRBV28 combines with J gene TRBJ2-2; TRBD1 matches 8 bases. Trimming removed 3 bases from V and 6 bases from J; junction bases left unmatched: 9. This CDR3 contains 16 residues. Germline CDR1 reads MDHEN; CDR2 reads SYDVKM. The CDR3 DNA is TGTGCCAGCAGTTTTTTCCGGACAGGGCGGTCCGGGGAGCTGTTTTTT. Translating it yields CASSFFRTGRSGELFF.

This clonotype was detected many times. V is TRBV29-1 and J is TRBJ2-1; D possibly corresponds to TRBD2 (5 bases). Between the trimmed V and J ends, which lost 3 bases and 4 bases, there was a span of 13 bases. CDR1 SQVTM and CDR2 ANQGSEA come from the germline V gene. The CDR3 length is 14 residues. CDR3 coding DNA: TGCAGCGTTGATTCGGGTACGGGGTACAATGAGCAGTTCTTC. Translated: CSVDSGTGYNEQFF.

The chain carries TRBV6-5 and TRBJ1-6; 8 nucleotides align to TRBD1. The CDR3 length is 13 residues. V was clipped by 4 bases and J by 7 bases; unmatched bases: 0. In germline, CDR1 is MNHEY, CDR2 SVGAGI. The CDR3 region is CASSWTGNSPLHF. CDR3 coding DNA: TGTGCCAGCAGTTGGACAGGGAATTCACCCCTCCACTTT.

The genes are TRBV20-1 and TRBJ2-7, with D unresolved. This CDR3 spans 15 amino acids. Germline V gene sequence: CDR1 DFQATT, CDR2 SNEGSKA (reference sequence). The V end was cut by 1 base, the J end by 5 bases, with 18 bases between. CDR3 in DNA: TGCAGTGCTAGAGTTTCGACCCTCGCCGAAAACGAGCAGTACTTC. Its protein is CSARVSTLAENEQYF.

This clonotype was recorded at least ten times. The chain carries TRBV5-1 and TRBJ1-5, with 7 positions matching TRBD1. The CDR3 covers 16 residues. V lost 0 bases, J lost 6 bases, and 9 bases stayed unmatched. Germline V gene data show CDR1 as SGHRS and CDR2 as YFSETQ. The CDR3 reads CASSLGVQGPGQPQHF. The CDR3 DNA follows: TGCGCCAGCAGCTTGGGGGTACAGGGGCCCGGTCAGCCCCAGCATTTT.

This clonotype was seen only a few times. The rearrangement uses TRBV25-1 and TRBJ1-2; D unresolved. The CDR3 consists of 11 residues. Germline assignment: CDR1 MGHDK and CDR2 SYGVNS. Between the trimmed V and J ends, which lost 1 base and 13 bases, there was a span of 10 bases. The CDR3 region has the DNA TGTGCCAGCAGTGAATTCGGTGGTTTCACCTTC. Translating it yields CASSEFGGFTF.

This clonotype was detected a few times. The chain links TRBV5-5 to TRBJ2-1, with 14 bases that match TRBD2. The germline CDR1 and CDR2 sequences are SGHKS and YYEKEE (reference sequence). The CDR3 length is 18 residues. With 4 bases clipped from V and 10 bases from J, the junction kept 16 bases outside the gene matches. This CDR3 is CASSAGQPGLAGDREQFF. DNA of the CDR3: TGTGCCAGCAGCGCGGGACAGCCGGGACTAGCGGGAGATAGGGAGCAGTTCTTC. The full variable domain, rest sourced from reference TRBV5-5 and TRBJ2-1, is DAGVTQSPTHLIKTRGQQVTLRCSPISGHKSVSWYQQVLGQGPQFIFQYYEKEERGRGNFPDRFSARQFPNYSSELNVNALLLGDSALYLCASSAGQPGLAGDREQFFGPGTRLTVL.

This clonotype has at least ten counts. The chain uses TRBV28 and TRBJ2-5; D gene unclear. Germline loops: CDR1 MDHEN, CDR2 SYDVKM. This CDR3 contains 12 residues. V shed 6 bases and J shed 5 bases, with 10 bases lying between them. CDR3 loop: CASSRVGETQYF. CDR3 nucleotide sequence: TGTGCCAGCAGCCGAGTGGGGGAGACCCAGTACTTC.

V and J are TRBV7-9 and TRBJ1-4; D uncertain. The V gene lost 5 bases and the J gene lost 8 bases, with 6 bases spanning the gap. The germline CDR1 and CDR2 sequences are SEHNR and FQNEAQ (reference sequence). The CDR3 totals 11 residues. The CDR3 here is CASSPREKLFF. The CDR3 coding sequence is TGTGCCAGCAGCCCCCGGGAAAAACTGTTTTTT.

The rearrangement links TRBV27 to TRBJ1-1; D not certain. The CDR3 runs 15 residues. CDR1 is MNHEY, CDR2 SMNVEV, per germline (reference sequence). V lost 6 bases, J lost 0 bases, and 14 bases lay in between. The CDR3 sequence: CASSLRNSMNTEAFF. CDR3 bases: TGTGCCAGCAGCTTAAGAAATTCCATGAACACTGAAGCTTTCTTT.

This clonotype has at least ten counts. The genes are TRBV7-9 and TRBJ1-6; D unclear. Deletions cut 1 base from V and 5 bases from J, with 9 bases between. The germline V gene has CDR1 SEHNR and CDR2 FQNEAQ (reference sequence). The CDR3 covers 15 residues. In nucleotides, the CDR3 is TGTGCCAGCAGCTTAGGAGTTCCGGATAATTCACCCCTCCACTTT. Amino acids: CASSLGVPDNSPLHF.

Only a few counts were recorded for this clonotype. This chain uses TRBV24-1 with TRBJ2-3, with D perhaps TRBD1 (5 bases). Trimming removed 3 bases at V and 11 bases at J, with 14 bases between. Germline loops: CDR1 KGHDR, CDR2 SFDVKD. The CDR3 is 13 amino acids. CDR3 coding DNA: TGTGCCACCAGTGATCCCCCCAGGGCAGGGCAGTATTTT. It encodes CATSDPPRAGQYF.

This clonotype was seen only a few times. The chain combines TRBV3-1 with TRBJ2-1; D possibly corresponds to TRBD2 (6 bases). V was clipped by 1 base and J by 7 bases, with 11 bases between them. Germline-derived CDR1 and CDR2 are LGHDT and YNNKEL (reference sequence). CDR3 length: 14 residues. CDR3 in DNA: TGTGCCAGCAGCCAAGTTGAAGGGAGGAATGAGCAGTTCTTC. Amino acids: CASSQVEGRNEQFF.

The V call is TRBV14, the J call TRBJ2-3; 10 bases map to TRBD2. This CDR3 comprises 15 residues. Germline V gene sequence: CDR1 SGHDN, CDR2 FVKESK. With 4 bases clipped from V and 2 bases from J, the junction kept 3 bases outside the gene matches. Here the CDR3 DNA reads TGTGCCAGCAGCCCAAGCGGGGGGGTCACAGATACGCAGTATTTT. Protein product: CASSPSGGVTDTQYF.

The V call is TRBV7-6, the J call TRBJ1-4; 7 nucleotides line up with TRBD1. After removal of 5 bases from V and 1 base from J, the junction contained 7 bases not matched to a gene. This CDR3 contains 16 residues. Germline V gene lookup returns CDR1 SGHVS and CDR2 FNYEAQ. CDR3 residues: CASSTRQGGTNEKLFF. The CDR3 bases are TGTGCCAGCAGCACCCGACAGGGTGGAACTAATGAAAAACTGTTTTTT.